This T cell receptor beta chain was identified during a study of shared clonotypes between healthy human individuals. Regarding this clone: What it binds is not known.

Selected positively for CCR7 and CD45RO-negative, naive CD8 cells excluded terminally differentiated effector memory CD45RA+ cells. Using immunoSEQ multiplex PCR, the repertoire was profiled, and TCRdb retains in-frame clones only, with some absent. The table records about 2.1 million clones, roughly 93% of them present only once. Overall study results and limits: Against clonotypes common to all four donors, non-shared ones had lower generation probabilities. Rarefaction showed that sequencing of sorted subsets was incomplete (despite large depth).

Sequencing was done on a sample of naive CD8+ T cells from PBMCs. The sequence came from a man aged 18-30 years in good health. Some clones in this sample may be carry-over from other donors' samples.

This CDR3 reads CASSPSAGSPTDTQYF. The DNA for the CDR3 is TGTGCCAGCAGCCCCTCGGCAGGGTCCCCCACAGATACGCAGTATTTT. The chain carries TRBV5-6 and TRBJ2-3; a possible D gene is TRBD1 (5 bases). Germline V gives CDR1 SGHDT, CDR2 YYEEEE. The CDR3 length is 16 residues. Between the trimmed V and J ends, which lost 4 bases and 2 bases, there was a span of 17 bases.